This T cell receptor beta chain was obtained from a study of blood T cell repertoires in COVID-19. TCRdb keeps only in-frame clones here, not all; method: immunoSEQ multiplex PCR. The repertoire holds 95,000 to 150,000 clones, with approximately 80% as singletons. V was clipped by 7 bases and J by 0 bases; unmatched bases: 14. Germline-derived CDR1 and CDR2 are LNHDA and SQIVND (reference sequence). CDR3 size: 18 residues. Sequenced material: peripheral blood. J is TRBJ2-2 and V is TRBV19; 7 bases are shared with TRBD2. The receptor was derived from a woman in her seventies with acute or convalescent COVID-19. The CDR3 here is CASTPRVGGGSNTGELFF. Written as DNA, the CDR3 is TGTGCCAGTACCCCCCGAGTGGGGGGGGGTTCGAACACCGGGGAGCTGTTTTTT.